This TCR beta chain was found in a study of T cell repertoires in cytomegalovirus infection. Study results and limitations: Of the TCR beta families, the public ones yielded a cumulative frequency that identified carriers of CMV plus the relevant HLA. CMV-specific HLA-C-restricted TCR beta clonotypes dominated the ex vivo response.

TCRdb passed the reads through MiXCR, listing each CDR3 protein once. The sample lists about 180,000 distinct CDR3 sequences, approximately 15% occurring once. This CDR3 comprises 18 residues. V shed 2 bases and J 1 base; nucleotides not matched to a gene: 10. The germline CDR1 and CDR2 sequences are MNHNY and SVGAGI (reference sequence). On this clonotype: The antigen remains unidentified.

The sequenced sample consisted of PBMCs. The rearrangement links TRBV6-6 to TRBJ1-3; 8 bases are shared with TRBD1. This clonotype was obtained from a human donor in good health (CMV status not recorded). Some clones in this sample may be carry-over from other donors' samples. DNA for the CDR3: TGTGCCAGCAGTTACCCGGTGACAGGGGTGAGGTCTGGAAACACCATATATTTT. Protein product: CASSYPVTGVRSGNTIYF.